One and the same sample provided the 9 T cell receptor beta chains below, sequenced in a study of blood T cells in healthy people across ages. It was with a sample-barcoded 5' primer and a J-beta primer mix that a second PCR of about 6 to 12 cycles was run. From the 5' RACE reads, TCRdb called clonotypes with MiXCR, one entry per CDR3 protein. The data contain 1.4 million or so distinct CDR3 sequences, 35% to 45% of them singletons. The sample was blood. These TCRs come from a young woman in good health.

A few counts support this clonotype. The chain combines TRBV29-1 with TRBJ1-1; D is unresolved. The CDR3 extends over 15 amino acids. Trimming shortened V by 5 bases and J by 1 base, and 17 bases separated the two germline ends. Germline CDR1 is SQVTM and CDR2 is ANQGSEA. The CDR3 DNA follows: TGCAGCGTTTTCGACCGTCGGGCGGGGAACACTGAAGCTTTCTTT. The encoded protein is CSVFDRRAGNTEAFF. Complete variable domain (other parts from reference TRBV29-1 and TRBJ1-1): SAVISQKPSRDICQRGTSLTIQCQVDSQVTMMFWYRQQPGQSLTLIATANQGSEATYESGFVIDKFPISRPNLTFSTLTVSNMSPEDSSIYLCSVFDRRAGNTEAFFGQGTRLTVV.

The chain carries TRBV3-1 and TRBJ2-4; the D is unclear. The J call may not be correct, given that the DNA end is closer to TRBJ2-5. The CDR3 loop spans 16 amino acids. The germline gives CDR1 LGHDT, CDR2 YNNKEL (reference sequence). In DNA, the CDR3 is TGTGCCAGCAGCCCACACGACATGTCTGCCCAGGAGACCCAGTACTTC. Protein sequence: CASSPHDMSAQETQYF.

This clonotype occurred a few times. This chain connects TRBV4-3 to TRBJ1-4, with D possibly matching TRBD1 (5 bases). Germline V gene lookup returns CDR1 LGHNA and CDR2 YSLEER. V lost 4 bases to trimming and J lost 3 bases, with 9 bases between them. This CDR3 has 14 amino acids. For the CDR3, the DNA is TGCGCCAGCAGCCCGGAACAGGCTAATGAAAAACTGTTTTTT. It translates to CASSPEQANEKLFF.

The table lists this clonotype with a count of one. This chain links TRBV29-1 with TRBJ1-1; 8 bases agree with TRBD1. This CDR3 is 13 amino acids long. V lost 7 bases and J lost 3; bases outside the gene matches: 7. Germline CDR1 reads SQVTM; CDR2 reads ANQGSEA. The CDR3 DNA reads as TGCAGCGGGACAGGGTCGAGTTACACTGAAGCTTTCTTT. This gives the protein CSGTGSSYTEAFF.

This clonotype came up a few times. The chain is built from TRBV20-1 and TRBJ2-3, with 11 positions matching TRBD2. J was trimmed by 3 bases and V by 3 bases; bases with no gene match: 2. This CDR3 contains 14 residues. Germline values: CDR1 DFQATT, CDR2 SNEGSKA (reference sequence). CDR3 nucleotide sequence: TGCAGTGCTAGGTGGACTAGCGGGACAGATACGCAGTATTTT. Translation gives CSARWTSGTDTQYF.

This chain uses TRBV4-1 with TRBJ1-2; D might be TRBD1 (5 bases). The CDR3 has 16 residues. CDR1 and CDR2 from the germline V gene are MGHRA and YSYEKL. Trimming took off 0 bases at V and 6 bases at J, with 17 bases between the two ends. The CDR3 protein is CASSQEVMGRVNGYTF. The CDR3 nucleotides are TGCGCCAGCAGCCAAGAGGTTATGGGCAGGGTAAATGGCTACACCTTC.

This clonotype was counted between two and nine times. The CDR3 nucleotides are TGTGCCAGCAGCTTTAGCGGGAGTGGCTCCTACAATGAGCAGTTCTTC. Its protein product is CASSFSGSGSYNEQFF. This chain connects TRBV7-3 to TRBJ2-1, with 9 bases fitting TRBD2. Per the germline V gene, CDR1 is SGHTA and CDR2 is FQGTGA. Trimming took 3 bases from V and 0 from J; bases not matched to a gene: 3. This CDR3 comprises 16 residues.

Written as DNA, the CDR3 is TGCGCCAGCAGCCAAGAGCGGGGTTCGCTAGAACTGTTTTTT. Its translation is CASSQERGSLELFF. The chain recombines TRBV4-1 with TRBJ1-4; D not certain. The germline CDR1 and CDR2 sequences are MGHRA and YSYEKL. This CDR3 has 14 residues. With 0 bases removed from V and 12 bases from J, the gap between germline ends came to 14 bases.

The table lists this clonotype with a few counts. V gene TRBV2 combines with J gene TRBJ2-1; no clear D gene. The germline V and J ends were trimmed by 2 bases and 9 bases, with 8 bases remaining between them. The CDR3 sequence is 12 residues long. From germline, CDR1 is SNHLY and CDR2 FYNNEI. This CDR3 is CASSEMVSEQFF. Written as DNA, the CDR3 is TGTGCCAGCAGTGAAATGGTAAGTGAGCAGTTCTTC.